In this sample, the clone carrying this T cell receptor (beta chain) turned up a few times. The sample originates from a study of blood T cell repertoires in COVID-19. Whole-study context: PBMCs, B-cell-depleted T cells, or T cells were the source of the cDNA or gDNA that made up the material.

Assay: immunoSEQ multiplex PCR; the TCRdb copy retains only in-frame clones and omits some. Here the sample spans about 150,000 clones, over 65% being singletons. V lost 5 bases, J lost 1 base, and 7 bases stayed unmatched. This CDR3 is built from 15 residues. Germline V CDR1 and CDR2: MNHEY, SMNVEV (reference sequence). Sequencing was done on a sample of peripheral blood. The TCR was taken from a man in his sixties or seventies with acute or convalescent COVID-19. This chain links TRBV27 with TRBJ1-1, with 7 positions matching TRBD1. The CDR3 sequence is CASSPRQGSNTEAFF. CDR3 nucleotide sequence: TGTGCCAGCAGTCCGCGACAGGGTTCGAACACTGAAGCTTTCTTT.